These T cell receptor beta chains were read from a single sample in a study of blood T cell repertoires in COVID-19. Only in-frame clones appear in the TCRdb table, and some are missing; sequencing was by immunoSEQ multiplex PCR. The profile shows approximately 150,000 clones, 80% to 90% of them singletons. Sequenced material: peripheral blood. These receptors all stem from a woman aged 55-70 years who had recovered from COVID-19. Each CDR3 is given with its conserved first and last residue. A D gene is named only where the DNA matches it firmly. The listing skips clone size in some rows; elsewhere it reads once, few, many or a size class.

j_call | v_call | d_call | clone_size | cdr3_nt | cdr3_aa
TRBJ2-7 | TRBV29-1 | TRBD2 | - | TGCAGCGCGGGGGGAGTTGACGAGCAGTACTTC | CSAGGVDEQYF
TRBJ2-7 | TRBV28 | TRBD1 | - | TGTGCCAGCAGTTCCGCCGGGACAGGGATGTACGAGCAGTACTTC | CASSSAGTGMYEQYF
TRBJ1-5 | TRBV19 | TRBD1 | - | TGTGCCAGTAGTACATCCGGGACAGGGGGCCCTTACCCCTTTGGTAATCAGCCCCAGCATTTT | CASSTSGTGGPYPFGNQPQHF
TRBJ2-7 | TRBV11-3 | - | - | TGTGCCAGCAGCCCCCGGGGTAGCTACGAGCAGTACTTC | CASSPRGSYEQYF
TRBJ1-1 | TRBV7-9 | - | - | TGTGCCAGCAGCAAGTCGGGGGTTAGCACTGAAGCTTTCTTT | CASSKSGVSTEAFF
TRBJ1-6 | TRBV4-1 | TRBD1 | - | TGCGCCAGCAGCCAAGGGCCTGGACAGGGCTGGTCACCCCTCCACTTT | CASSQGPGQGWSPLHF
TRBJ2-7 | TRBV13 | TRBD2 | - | TGTGCCAGCAGCCGCGGTCCGGATGATCGGGGGGATCTCTCCTACGAGCAGTACTTC | CASSRGPDDRGDLSYEQYF
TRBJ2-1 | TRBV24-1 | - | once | TGTGCCACCAGTGACTCGCGGACTATGTACAATGAGCAGTTCTTC | CATSDSRTMYNEQFF
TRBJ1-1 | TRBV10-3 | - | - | TGTGCCACCTATGGGGGCGGTGAAGCTTTCTTT | CATYGGGEAFF
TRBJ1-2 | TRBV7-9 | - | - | TGTGCCAGCAGCATAAGCACAGGGGGCTACACCTTC | CASSISTGGYTF
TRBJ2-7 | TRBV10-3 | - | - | TGTGCCATCAGCCCCGGGACACAATCCTACGAGCAGTACTTC | CAISPGTQSYEQYF
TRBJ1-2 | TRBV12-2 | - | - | TGTGCAAGTCGCTTAGCATTCCTCCGGGTCCCCCGGGGCTACACCTTC | CASRLAFLRVPRGYTF
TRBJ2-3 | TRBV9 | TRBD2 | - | TGTGCCAGCAGCGTAGGTCCTGGGACTAGCGGGGGCCCGGGACCGCAGTATTTT | CASSVGPGTSGGPGPQYF
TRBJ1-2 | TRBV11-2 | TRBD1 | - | TGTGCCAGCAGCCGGGACAGGGTGGAGGGCTACACCTTC | CASSRDRVEGYTF
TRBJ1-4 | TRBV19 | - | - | TGTGCCAGTAGTGGCTCGGGTGAAAAACTGTTTTTT | CASSGSGEKLFF
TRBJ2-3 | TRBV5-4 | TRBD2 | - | TGTGCCAGCAGCCCGAAACGTAGCGGGGGTGGCACAGATACGCAGTATTTT | CASSPKRSGGGTDTQYF
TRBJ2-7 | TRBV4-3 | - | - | TGCGCCAGCAGCCAAGAGCGGCAGGGGAGATACGAGCAGTACTTC | CASSQERQGRYEQYF
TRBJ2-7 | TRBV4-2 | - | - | TGTGCCAGCAGCCAAACAGACAGCGAGCAGTACTTC | CASSQTDSEQYF
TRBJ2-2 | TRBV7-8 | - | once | TGTGCCAGCAGCCGAGGGCCGTTCGCGAACACCGGGGAGCTGTTTTTT | CASSRGPFANTGELFF
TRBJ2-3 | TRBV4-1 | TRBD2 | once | TGCGCCAGCAGCCAAGATCGGCTAGCGGGGGGCCGCACAGATACGCAGTATTTT | CASSQDRLAGGRTDTQYF
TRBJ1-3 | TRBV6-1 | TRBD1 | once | TGTGCCAGCAGTGAAACGGGGACAGCTGGAAACACCATATATTTT | CASSETGTAGNTIYF
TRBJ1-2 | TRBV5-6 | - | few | TGTGCCAGCAGCTTGAGGCGGGACGGCTACACCTTC | CASSLRRDGYTF
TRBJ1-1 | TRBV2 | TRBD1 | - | TGTGCCAGCAGGAACAGGGGGCGGAACACTGAAGCTTTCTTT | CASRNRGRNTEAFF
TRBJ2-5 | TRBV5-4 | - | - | TGTGCCAGCAGCTTCCCAGGTCAAGAGACCCAGTACTTC | CASSFPGQETQYF
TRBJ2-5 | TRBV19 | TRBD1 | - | TGTGCCAGTAGTATGGGGACAGGGGGAGAGACCCAGTACTTC | CASSMGTGGETQYF
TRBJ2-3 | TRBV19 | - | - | TGTGCCAGTAGTCTCCCCGCGACAGATACGCAGTATTTT | CASSLPATDTQYF
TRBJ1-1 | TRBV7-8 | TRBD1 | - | TGTGCCAGCAGCTGGGGACAGGCGAACACTGAAGCTTTCTTT | CASSWGQANTEAFF
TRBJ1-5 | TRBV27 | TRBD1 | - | TGTGCCAGCAGTTTTGAGGACAGGGCCGATCAGCCCCAGCATTTT | CASSFEDRADQPQHF
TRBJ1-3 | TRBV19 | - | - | TGTGCCAGTAGTATCTTTCGCGGTACGGGTCTTGGAAACACCATATATTTT | CASSIFRGTGLGNTIYF
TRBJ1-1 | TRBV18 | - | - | TGTGCCAGCTCACTTCGACAGAACACTGAAGCTTTCTTT | CASSLRQNTEAFF
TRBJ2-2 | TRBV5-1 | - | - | TGCGCCAGCAGCGTCCAACCGGGGGTTTCGAACACCGGGGAGCTGTTTTTT | CASSVQPGVSNTGELFF
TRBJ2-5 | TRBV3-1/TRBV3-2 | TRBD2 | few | TGTGCCAGCAGCCAGACTAGCGGGGCTCCCAGCCAGTACTTC | CASSQTSGAPSQYF
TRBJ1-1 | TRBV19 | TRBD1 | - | TGTGCCAGTAGTATAAGGGGGGACAGGGCGAACACTGAAGCTTTCTTT | CASSIRGDRANTEAFF
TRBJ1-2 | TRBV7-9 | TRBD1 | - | TGTGCCACCCTAGGGGGCTCTAACTATGGCTACACCTTC | CATLGGSNYGYTF
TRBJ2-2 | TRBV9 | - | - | TGTGCCAGCAGCGTAATACAGGGAATAGCCGGGGAGCTGTTTTTT | CASSVIQGIAGELFF
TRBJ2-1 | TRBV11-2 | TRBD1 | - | TGTGCCAGCAGCTTACCAGGGGGCTGGACTAATGAGCAGTTCTTC | CASSLPGGWTNEQFF
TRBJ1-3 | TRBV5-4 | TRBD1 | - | TGTGCCACCCACCAGGGACAGGGCTATGGAAACACCATATATTTT | CATHQGQGYGNTIYF
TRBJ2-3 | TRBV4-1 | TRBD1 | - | TGCGCCAGCAGCCAAACAGGGGTAGATACGCAGTATTTT | CASSQTGVDTQYF
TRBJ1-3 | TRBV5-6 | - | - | TGTGCCAGCAGCTTGACAGGGTTCAGTGGAAACACCATATATTTT | CASSLTGFSGNTIYF
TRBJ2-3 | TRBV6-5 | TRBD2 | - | TGTGCCAGCAGTTGGACTAGCGGGGGGGCCCAAGATACGCAGTATTTT | CASSWTSGGAQDTQYF
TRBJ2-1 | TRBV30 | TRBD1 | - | TGTGCCTGGGACAGGGTAAATGAGCAGTTCTTC | CAWDRVNEQFF
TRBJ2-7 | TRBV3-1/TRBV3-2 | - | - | TGTGCCAGCAGCCTACAAGGGGCCGAGCAGTACTTC | CASSLQGAEQYF
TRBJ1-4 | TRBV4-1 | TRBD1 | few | TGCGCCAGCAGCCAAGGACAGGGACGCACTAATGAAAAACTGTTTTTT | CASSQGQGRTNEKLFF
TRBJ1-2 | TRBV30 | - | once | TGTGCCTGGAGCCCAACAGGGCGAGGCTACACCTTC | CAWSPTGRGYTF
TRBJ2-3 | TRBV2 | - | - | TGTGCCAGCAGTGGATACTCAGGTGCAGATACGCAGTATTTT | CASSGYSGADTQYF
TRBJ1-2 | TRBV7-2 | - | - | TGTGCCAGCACCCTGACGGGGGGCGGTTTTGTCTACACCTTC | CASTLTGGGFVYTF
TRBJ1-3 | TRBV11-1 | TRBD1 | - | TGTGCCAGCAGCCCGGGACAGGGGGCACGAAACACCATATATTTT | CASSPGQGARNTIYF
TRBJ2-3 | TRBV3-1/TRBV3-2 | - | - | TGTGCCAGCAGCCAAGATGCAGGGGTGGTGGCGCAGTATTTT | CASSQDAGVVAQYF
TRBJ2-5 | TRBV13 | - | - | TGTGCCAGCAGCTTAGTCCAGGGCCAAGAGACCCAGTACTTC | CASSLVQGQETQYF
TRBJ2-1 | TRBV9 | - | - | TGTGCCAGCAGCGTAGCTACCGACAGACCCCTCGCTCCAAATGAGCAGTTCTTC | CASSVATDRPLAPNEQFF
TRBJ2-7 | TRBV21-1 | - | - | TGTGCCAGCAGCAAAGTAACTTCGCAGGAGTACTTC | CASSKVTSQEYF